Listed below are T cell receptor beta chains from one sample, sequenced in a study of shared clonotypes between healthy human individuals. Clones were read by immunoSEQ multiplex PCR, and TCRdb kept only the in-frame ones, dropping some. The sample carries roughly 2 million clones, approximately 94% recorded once. The sequenced sample was naive CD8+ T cells sorted from blood. These TCRs come from a man between 18 and 29 years old in good health. Both conserved end residues are part of each CDR3. A D gene is named only where the DNA matches it firmly. Size tells how often a clone was seen (once, few, many) or the class of an expanded clone, and some rows leave it out.

J	V	D	size	CDR3	DNA
TRBJ1-2	TRBV6-5	-	-	CASSTGLANYGYTF	TGTGCCAGCAGTACAGGACTCGCTAACTATGGCTACACCTTC
TRBJ2-7	TRBV13	TRBD1	-	CASSLLAGGSYEQYF	TGTGCCAGCAGCCTACTGGCAGGGGGTTCCTACGAGCAGTACTTC
TRBJ2-7	TRBV5-1	-	-	CASSFSRTGPEQYF	TGCGCCAGCAGCTTCTCTAGGACCGGCCCCGAGCAGTACTTC
TRBJ2-1	TRBV11-2	TRBD2	-	CASSFVLAGVSSYNEQFF	TGTGCCAGCAGCTTTGTCCTAGCGGGGGTCTCCTCCTACAATGAGCAGTTCTTC
TRBJ2-1	TRBV11-2	-	-	CASSLETYLYNEQFF	TGTGCCAGCAGCTTAGAGACCTACTTGTACAATGAGCAGTTCTTC
TRBJ1-5	TRBV5-6	-	-	CASSSPSSLGAQHF	TGTGCCAGCAGCTCGCCGTCCAGTCTAGGCGCCCAGCATTTT
TRBJ2-1	TRBV4-3	TRBD2	-	CASSQIAGSSYNEQFF	TGCGCCAGCAGCCAAATAGCGGGCAGCTCCTACAATGAGCAGTTCTTC
TRBJ1-2	TRBV11-2	-	-	CASSFSRPDVTGYGYTF	TGTGCCAGCAGCTTCTCCCGCCCGGACGTGACTGGGTATGGCTACACCTTC
TRBJ2-7	TRBV5-6	-	-	CASSFGQVYEQYF	TGTGCCAGCAGCTTCGGACAAGTCTACGAGCAGTACTTC
TRBJ2-5	TRBV6-6	-	-	CASSYPAESPGETQYF	TGTGCCAGCAGTTACCCCGCCGAGTCCCCTGGAGAGACCCAGTACTTC
TRBJ1-2	TRBV30	-	-	CAWSRPDPTGGYTF	TGTGCCTGGAGCCGCCCGGACCCTACAGGCGGCTACACCTTC
TRBJ2-7	TRBV7-9	-	-	CASRPSPGGGVNEQYF	TGTGCCAGCAGGCCGTCCCCGGGCGGGGGCGTAAACGAGCAGTACTTC
TRBJ1-3	TRBV13	-	-	CASRPTDSLNSGNTIYF	TGTGCCAGCAGACCCACGGACAGCCTGAATTCTGGAAACACCATATATTTT
TRBJ2-7	TRBV4-1	TRBD2	once	CASSQGTRQGPEQYF	TGCGCCAGCAGCCAAGGGACTAGACAAGGGCCCGAGCAGTACTTC
TRBJ2-4	TRBV6-5	-	-	CASSYSEGTGIQYF	TGTGCCAGCAGTTACTCGGAGGGAACCGGCATTCAGTACTTC
TRBJ1-2	TRBV5-4	-	-	CASSVGSNYGYTF	TGTGCCAGCAGCGTGGGGTCTAACTATGGCTACACCTTC
TRBJ2-7	TRBV27	-	-	CASSWTSASYEQYF	TGTGCCAGCAGTTGGACTTCGGCCTCCTACGAGCAGTACTTC
TRBJ2-1	TRBV7-2	TRBD1	once	CASSLARGQGEGEQFF	TGTGCCAGCAGCTTAGCCAGGGGACAGGGAGAAGGTGAGCAGTTCTTC
TRBJ2-2	TRBV10-3	TRBD1	-	CAISEGQGHTGELFF	TGTGCCATCAGTGAGGGACAGGGTCACACCGGGGAGCTGTTTTTT
TRBJ2-3	TRBV29-1	-	-	CSVEEVDTQYF	TGCAGCGTTGAGGAGGTTGACACGCAGTATTTT
TRBJ2-2	TRBV7-2	TRBD2	-	CASSQTVAGGPGTGELFF	TGTGCCAGCAGCCAAACAGTAGCGGGAGGGCCAGGCACCGGGGAGCTGTTTTTT
TRBJ1-2	TRBV10-3	-	-	CAISESPLVGYTF	TGTGCCATCAGTGAGTCCCCCCTAGTTGGCTACACCTTC
TRBJ1-1	TRBV4-1	-	-	CASSPVGREAGNTEAFF	TGCGCCAGCAGCCCAGTCGGGAGAGAAGCAGGGAACACTGAAGCTTTCTTT
TRBJ1-3	TRBV14	TRBD1	-	CASSQETGAGPGNTIYF	TGTGCCAGCAGCCAAGAGACAGGGGCCGGCCCTGGAAACACCATATATTTT
TRBJ2-2	TRBV11-2	TRBD2	-	CASSIAGFTGELFF	TGTGCCAGCAGCATAGCGGGTTTCACCGGGGAGCTGTTTTTT
TRBJ2-1	TRBV13	TRBD2	once	CASSSTSGSYNEQFF	TGTGCCAGCAGCTCGACTAGCGGCTCCTACAATGAGCAGTTCTTC
TRBJ2-4	TRBV2	-	-	CASSLDSELAKNIQYF	TGTGCCAGCAGTCTCGACAGCGAATTAGCCAAAAACATTCAGTACTTC
TRBJ2-7	TRBV6-1	TRBD1	-	CASSPTGASYEQYF	TGTGCCAGCAGTCCGACAGGGGCATCCTACGAGCAGTACTTC
TRBJ2-7	TRBV5-1	-	once	CASSYGLSYEQYF	TGCGCCAGCAGCTATGGCCTCTCCTACGAGCAGTACTTC
TRBJ2-7	TRBV7-9	-	-	CASSLSDSYEQYF	TGTGCCAGCAGCTTATCCGACAGCTACGAGCAGTACTTC
TRBJ1-2	TRBV25-1	TRBD1	-	CASWGQGAQGYTF	TGTGCCAGCTGGGGGCAGGGGGCGCAGGGCTACACCTTC
TRBJ2-3	TRBV19	-	once	CASNPPWGTDTQYF	TGTGCCAGTAACCCTCCCTGGGGCACAGATACGCAGTATTTT
TRBJ1-2	TRBV7-6	-	-	CASSSPGEGLSGYTF	TGTGCCAGCAGCTCCCCAGGGGAGGGGCTCTCTGGCTACACCTTC
TRBJ1-1	TRBV13	TRBD1	-	CASSANRGGTEAFF	TGTGCCAGCAGCGCGAACAGGGGAGGGACTGAAGCTTTCTTT
TRBJ2-7	TRBV4-3	-	-	CASSHYSGPGNEQYF	TGCGCCAGCAGCCACTACAGTGGCCCTGGGAACGAGCAGTACTTC
TRBJ2-2	TRBV5-4	-	-	CASSLISGSNTGELFF	TGTGCCAGCAGCTTAATATCCGGGTCGAACACCGGGGAGCTGTTTTTT
TRBJ2-1	TRBV5-1	TRBD2	-	CASSLLTSGYNEQFF	TGCGCCAGCAGCTTGTTGACTAGCGGTTACAATGAGCAGTTCTTC
TRBJ2-2	TRBV6-5	-	-	CASSYSPGANTGELFF	TGTGCCAGCAGTTACTCGCCTGGAGCGAACACCGGGGAGCTGTTTTTT
TRBJ1-3	TRBV7-8	-	-	CASSLDGNTIYF	TGTGCCAGCAGCTTAGATGGAAACACCATATATTTT
TRBJ1-1	TRBV27	TRBD1	-	CASSSLGTGNTEAFF	TGTGCCAGCAGTTCACTCGGGACAGGGAACACTGAAGCTTTCTTT
TRBJ2-2	TRBV4-1	TRBD1	-	CASSSVGTGGTGELFF	TGCGCCAGCAGTAGTGTTGGGACAGGGGGAACCGGGGAGCTGTTTTTT
TRBJ2-2	TRBV10-1	-	-	CASSESGETGELFF	TGCGCCAGCAGTGAGTCAGGGGAAACCGGGGAGCTGTTTTTT
TRBJ1-1	TRBV10-3	-	-	CAISDNENSNTEAFF	TGTGCCATCAGTGATAATGAGAATTCGAACACTGAAGCTTTCTTT
TRBJ2-3	TRBV5-6	-	-	CASSWAGEGPDTQYF	TGTGCCAGCAGCTGGGCAGGGGAAGGCCCAGATACGCAGTATTTT
TRBJ1-6	TRBV15	-	-	CATSRDRPSPLHF	TGTGCCACCAGCAGAGATAGGCCTTCACCCCTCCACTTT
TRBJ2-2	TRBV7-9	TRBD2	-	CASSWGLAGFTGELFF	TGTGCCAGCAGCTGGGGGCTAGCGGGTTTCACCGGGGAGCTGTTTTTT
TRBJ2-2	TRBV27	TRBD2	few	CASRWTSGTGELFF	TGTGCCAGCAGGTGGACTAGTGGCACCGGGGAGCTGTTTTTT
TRBJ2-3	TRBV6-1	TRBD2	-	CASSVLTSGGPADTQYF	TGTGCCAGCAGTGTTTTGACTAGCGGGGGGCCGGCAGATACGCAGTATTTT
TRBJ2-5	TRBV7-8	-	-	CASSLASSRETQYF	TGTGCCAGCAGCTTAGCGTCTAGTCGAGAGACCCAGTACTTC
TRBJ2-5	TRBV11-2	-	-	CASSLMRGAGQETQYF	TGTGCCAGCAGCTTAATGAGGGGCGCGGGACAAGAGACCCAGTACTTC
TRBJ1-1	TRBV4-1	TRBD1	-	CASSPRTGDMNTEAFF	TGCGCCAGCAGCCCCCGGACAGGGGATATGAACACTGAAGCTTTCTTT
TRBJ1-2	TRBV27	TRBD1	few	CATMGQSPNYGYTF	TGTGCCACCATGGGACAGAGTCCTAACTATGGCTACACCTTC